These 25 T cell receptor beta chains were all obtained from the same sample, sequenced in a study of PD-1 blockade in classical Hodgkin lymphoma. Profiled with immunoSEQ multiplex PCR; TCRdb holds only in-frame clones, not every one. The sample lists several thousand clones, about 84% occurring once. Time point reported: cycle 4 day 1 (C4D1), after less than 7 weeks of nivolumab. Relapse after autologous stem cell transplantation occurred in every patient, and brentuximab vedotin exposure varied. The material was peripheral blood mononuclear cells (PBMCs), obtained before the fourth cycle of nivolumab. The receptors stem from a human donor with classical Hodgkin lymphoma.

The chain links TRBV6-5 to TRBJ1-1; maybe TRBD1 (5 bases). This CDR3 is 16 amino acids long. The germline V gene encodes CDR1 MNHEY and CDR2 SVGAGI. Trimming cost V 3 bases and J 9 bases, with 23 bases left between them. The CDR3 reads CASSYSASHRPSQAFF. CDR3 bases: TGTGCCAGCAGTTATAGTGCTAGTCACAGGCCTTCCCAAGCTTTCTTT.

The CDR3 DNA reads TGTGCCAGCAGCTTAGGCAGGGGGCAGACCTATAATTCACCCCTCCACTTT. Protein product: CASSLGRGQTYNSPLHF. The chain is built from TRBV7-2 and TRBJ1-6; 8 bases are shared with TRBD1. This CDR3 spans 17 amino acids. After removal of 1 base from V and 2 bases from J, the junction contained 4 bases not matched to a gene. Per the germline V gene, CDR1 is SGHTA and CDR2 is FQGNSA.

This clone came up once. This sequence joins TRBV6-1 and TRBJ2-1; D gene ambiguous. CDR3 length equals 13 residues. CDR1 is MNHNS and CDR2 is SASEGT in the germline V gene. V dropped 5 bases and J dropped 8 bases, with 13 bases sitting between them. The CDR3 region is CASSPRASHEQFF. CDR3 nucleotides: TGTGCCAGCAGTCCTCGGGCTTCCCATGAGCAGTTCTTC.

The genes are TRBV6-6 and TRBJ2-1; D perhaps matches TRBD2 (7 bases). The CDR3 has 15 residues. V was shortened by 2 bases and J by 6 bases, with 14 bases between the two germline ends. CDR1 MNHNY and CDR2 SVGAGI come from the germline V gene (reference sequence). CDR3 nucleotide sequence: TGTGCCAGCAGTTACGACTTAGGGGGGGCCAATGAGCAGTTCTTC. Translated, it gives CASSYDLGGANEQFF.

The chain uses TRBV4-3 and TRBJ1-1, with 8 positions matching TRBD1. Germline lookup yields CDR1 LGHNA and CDR2 YSLEER. V lost 0 bases to trimming and J lost 1 base; unmatched junction nucleotides: 7. This CDR3 spans 17 amino acids. CDR3 nucleotide sequence: TGCGCCAGCAGCCAAGAGAGTCTGACAGGGGAGAACACTGAAGCTTTCTTT. This gives the protein CASSQESLTGENTEAFF.

The chain carries TRBV23-1 and TRBJ1-5; D perhaps matches TRBD1 (6 bases). TRBV23-1 is designated an ORF whose function remains uncertain. Trimming shortened V by 3 bases and J by 4 bases, and 31 bases separated the two germline ends. The CDR3 is 21 amino acids. The CDR3 region is CASSHPVGGTPLRRRNQPQHF. The CDR3 coding sequence is TGCGCCAGCAGTCACCCCGTAGGGGGGACTCCCCTAAGGCGGAGGAATCAGCCCCAGCATTTT.

J is TRBJ2-7 and V is TRBV5-8, with D tentatively TRBD1 or TRBD2 (5 bases each). The germline V gene encodes CDR1 SGHTS and CDR2 YDEGEE. V was clipped by 4 bases and J by 2 bases, with 22 bases between them. CDR3 length: 17 residues. CDR3 region: CASSKYPGPGFAYEQYF. The CDR3 region has the DNA TGTGCCAGCAGCAAATATCCGGGACCTGGGTTTGCCTACGAGCAGTACTTC.

The J gene is TRBJ2-2, the V gene TRBV5-1; D may correspond to TRBD1 or TRBD2 (5 bases each). There are 13 residues in the CDR3. CDR1 SGHRS and CDR2 YFSETQ come from the germline V gene. Trimming shortened V by 6 bases and J by 5 bases, and 11 bases separated the two germline ends. CDR3 residues: CASKRGETGELFF. The CDR3 DNA reads TGCGCCAGCAAGAGAGGGGAGACCGGGGAGCTGTTTTTT.

V gene TRBV6-5 combines with J gene TRBJ2-7, with 9 bases lining up with TRBD1. The junction had 2 bases not matched to a gene; V was cut back by 6 bases and J by 2 bases. CDR1 is MNHEY, CDR2 SVGAGI, per germline. The CDR3 is 13 amino acids. CDR3 bases: TGTGCCAGCAGGGGGACAGGGACCTACGAGCAGTACTTC. This translates into CASRGTGTYEQYF.

This chain connects TRBV11-2 to TRBJ1-2, with D possibly TRBD1 on 6 matching bases. Per the germline V gene, CDR1 is SGHAT and CDR2 is FQNNGV. The CDR3 length is 15 residues. The germline V and J ends were trimmed by 5 bases and 5 bases, with 18 bases remaining between them. CDR3 nucleotides: TGTGCCAGCAGCATGCAGGGAAGGGGGGGATATGGCTACACCTTC. It translates to CASSMQGRGGYGYTF.

The gene calls are TRBV29-1 and TRBJ2-7; 7 positions agree with TRBD2. The CDR3 length is 15 residues. Germline values: CDR1 SQVTM, CDR2 ANQGSEA. J gave up 0 bases and V 4 bases, and 9 bases lay outside the gene matches. The CDR3 DNA follows: TGCAGCGTTGGTGCGTCAGCTAGCGGCTCCTACGAGCAGTACTTC. Amino acid sequence: CSVGASASGSYEQYF.

In DNA, the CDR3 is TGTGCCAGCAGCCTACAGACTAGCGCGCTTATAGATGAGCAGTTCTTC. Translated: CASSLQTSALIDEQFF. The chain recombines TRBV9 with TRBJ2-1; 8 nucleotides match TRBD2. CDR3 length equals 16 residues. Germline trimming cut 4 bases from V and 8 bases from J; bases unmatched to any gene: 14. In germline, CDR1 is SGDLS, CDR2 YYNGEE.

The genes are TRBV19 and TRBJ2-2; D remains unclear. The V end was cut by 3 bases, the J end by 1 base, with 12 bases between. The V gene's germline CDR1 is LNHDA and CDR2 SQIVND (reference sequence). This CDR3 is built from 16 residues. In DNA form, the CDR3 reads TGTGCCAGTAGTATCCTAAGTCGCAGGAACACCGGGGAGCTGTTTTTT. Amino acid sequence: CASSILSRRNTGELFF.

DNA for the CDR3: TGCGCCAGCAGCCAAGGGGGGGGAAACACCATATATTTT. Its protein is CASSQGGGNTIYF. J is TRBJ1-3 and V is TRBV4-1, with TRBD1 as a possible D gene (5 bases). The CDR3 extends over 13 amino acids. V was clipped by 1 base and J by 4 bases, with 5 bases between them. CDR1 MGHRA and CDR2 YSYEKL come from the germline V gene.

The chain combines TRBV4-1 with TRBJ1-3, with 8 bases aligning to TRBD1. This CDR3 is built from 15 residues. The V gene end was trimmed by 1 base and the J gene end by 4 bases; junction bases not matched to a gene: 3. The germline V gene encodes CDR1 MGHRA and CDR2 YSYEKL. Here the CDR3 DNA reads TGCGCCAGCAGCCAAGTTAGACAGGGGGGAAACACCATATATTTT. Amino acids: CASSQVRQGGNTIYF.

The V and J genes are TRBV9 and TRBJ2-3, with TRBD2 as a possible D gene (6 bases). CDR1 is SGDLS and CDR2 is YYNGEE in the germline V gene. Trimming shortened V by 4 bases and J by 8 bases, and 20 bases separated the two germline ends. This CDR3 region has 15 residues. As DNA, the CDR3 is TGTGCCAGCAGCACCAGCGGGCACTATCCAGGTACGCAGTATTTT. The encoded protein is CASSTSGHYPGTQYF.

The CDR3 bases are TGTGCCAGCAGCTCCATCAGGTTTACAACTAATGAAAAACTGTTTTTT. Its translation is CASSSIRFTTNEKLFF. The rearrangement uses TRBV11-2 and TRBJ1-4; D gene ambiguous. The CDR3 length is 16 residues. The germline V and J ends were trimmed by 4 bases and 0 bases, with 12 bases remaining between them. The germline CDR1 and CDR2 sequences are SGHAT and FQNNGV. Together with reference TRBV11-2 and TRBJ1-4, the CDR3 gives the full variable domain: EAGVAQSPRYKIIEKRQSVAFWCNPISGHATLYWYQQILGQGPKLLIQFQNNGVVDDSQLPKDRFSAERLKGVDSTLKIQPAKLEDSAVYLCASSSIRFTTNEKLFFGSGTQLSVL.

The CDR3 here is CASSPTEGARGRETQYF. The CDR3, as DNA: TGTGCCAGCAGTCCGACGGAGGGGGCAAGGGGCAGAGAGACCCAGTACTTC. The chain carries TRBV27 and TRBJ2-5, with a weak D call TRBD1 (7 bases). Trimming stripped 5 bases from V and 4 bases from J, with 23 bases between. This CDR3 region has 17 residues. CDR1 MNHEY and CDR2 SMNVEV come from the germline V gene (reference sequence).

This chain uses TRBV21-1 with TRBJ1-6; the D call of TRBD1 is as the table states it, not checked on the DNA. TRBV21-1 is a pseudogene. The CDR3 covers 16 residues. As DNA, the CDR3 is TGTGCCAGCAGCAAAAGGATGGGACAGGGCTGCTCACCCCTCCACTTT. Protein sequence: CASSKRMGQGCSPLHF.

The V and J genes are TRBV2 and TRBJ2-5, with TRBD2 identical over 12 bases. The CDR3 has 16 residues. CDR1 is SNHLY and CDR2 is FYNNEI in the germline V gene. The junction had 8 bases not matched to a gene; V was cut back by 7 bases and J by 2 bases. CDR3 DNA: TGTGCCAGCATGAGAAACGGACTAGCGGGGCAAGAGACCCAGTACTTC. As protein: CASMRNGLAGQETQYF.

The chain employs TRBV19 and TRBJ1-1, with TRBD1 matching 7 bases. CDR3 length equals 14 residues. V was pared by 3 bases and J by 2 bases, with 3 bases of the junction left unmatched. Germline V lookup: CDR1 LNHDA, CDR2 SQIVND (reference sequence). CDR3 sequence: CASSIDRVNTEAFF. The CDR3 DNA reads TGTGCCAGTAGTATTGACAGGGTTAACACTGAAGCTTTCTTT. The whole variable domain, filled in from reference TRBV19 and TRBJ1-1, reads DGGITQSPKYLFRKEGQNVTLSCEQNLNHDAMYWYRQDPGQGLRLIYYSQIVNDFQKGDIAEGYSVSREKKESFPLTVTSAQKNPTAFYLCASSIDRVNTEAFFGQGTRLTVV.

The CDR3 is CASSAREPNEKLFF. The CDR3 bases are TGCGCCAGCAGCGCTAGGGAGCCTAATGAAAAACTGTTTTTT. The chain links TRBV5-1 to TRBJ1-4; D is undetermined. Germline assignment: CDR1 SGHRS and CDR2 YFSETQ. The CDR3 length is 14 residues. The V gene lost 4 bases and the J gene lost 3 bases, with 10 bases spanning the gap.

V is TRBV7-6 and J is TRBJ2-1; D uncertain. The V gene's germline CDR1 is SGHVS and CDR2 FNYEAQ. The CDR3 sequence is 16 residues long. Trimming shortened V by 4 bases and J by 9 bases, and 22 bases separated the two germline ends. CDR3 in DNA: TGTGCCAGCAGCTCCCAAATCTCGCAGGTCCTGAGTGAGCAGTTCTTC. It yields the protein CASSSQISQVLSEQFF.

The V call is TRBV9, the J call TRBJ2-4; TRBD2 agrees at 9 bases. This CDR3 comprises 14 residues. V lost 0 bases, J lost 16 bases, and 11 bases stayed unmatched. Looked up from germline, CDR1 is SGDLS and CDR2 is YYNGEE. This CDR3 is CASSVGPAGGTPYF. The CDR3 nucleotides are TGTGCCAGCAGCGTAGGCCCTGCGGGGGGGACACCATACTTC.

The rearrangement uses TRBV9 and TRBJ2-5; D gene unclear. The CDR3 extends over 15 amino acids. Trimming shortened V by 0 bases and J by 4 bases, and 13 bases separated the two germline ends. The germline V gene has CDR1 SGDLS and CDR2 YYNGEE. DNA of the CDR3: TGTGCCAGCAGCGTAGATGCGGCACGCGGAGAGACCCAGTACTTC. Translating it yields CASSVDAARGETQYF.